The 10 T cell receptor beta chains given below trace back to one sample, sequenced in a study of Ad26.COV2.S vaccination and SARS-CoV-2 variants. Treatment denoted: around 19 received Ad26.COV2.S at low or high dose, single or two shots; roughly 5 received placebo; per-sample allocation not given. It was on day 63 after the first vaccine or placebo injection that samples were taken. Clones were sequenced by immunoSEQ multiplex PCR, and TCRdb holds only the in-frame ones, with some missing. The data hold 350,000 to 500,000 clones, with approximately 90% observed a single time. Sequenced material: peripheral blood, taken in a trial of Ad26.COV2.S vaccine versus placebo. These receptors all come from a person aged 18-60 years who received the Ad26.COV2.S COVID-19 vaccine or a placebo.

The genes are TRBV30 and TRBJ1-6, with D perhaps matching TRBD1 (6 bases). Deletions cut 3 bases from V and 7 bases from J, with 13 bases between. CDR3 size: 14 residues. Germline-derived CDR1 and CDR2 are GTSNPN and SVGIG (reference sequence). The CDR3 region is CAWRQGERNSPLHF. The CDR3 DNA reads as TGTGCCTGGAGACAGGGAGAAAGGAATTCACCCCTCCACTTT.

V usage is TRBV12-3 or TRBV12-4 and J usage is TRBJ2-5; D uncertain. V was pared by 3 bases and J by 5 bases, with 10 bases between. CDR3 length equals 13 residues. CDR3 nucleotide sequence: TGTGCCAGCAGTTTGTGGGTGATGGAGACCCAGTACTTC. Amino acid sequence: CASSLWVMETQYF.

This chain joins TRBV19 and TRBJ1-5; D remains ambiguous. The V end was cut by 2 bases, the J end by 4 bases, with 15 bases between. The germline gives CDR1 LNHDA, CDR2 SQIVND (reference sequence). This CDR3 is built from 16 residues. DNA of the CDR3: TGTGCCAGTAGTATAATACGGGTCCGCGAAAATCAGCCCCAGCATTTT. Its translation is CASSIIRVRENQPQHF.

V and J are TRBV5-4 and TRBJ1-1, with unresolved D. The V and J ends lost 7 bases and 1 base respectively, with 32 bases between them. Germline CDR1 is SGHNT and CDR2 is YYREEE (reference sequence). The CDR3 covers 20 residues. Here the CDR3 DNA reads TGTGCCAGCTCCCCCACGACGGGCCGTCGGTTCCTATATAGGAACACTGAAGCTTTCTTT. Encoded protein: CASSPTTGRRFLYRNTEAFF.

The J gene is TRBJ2-7, the V gene TRBV6-2 or TRBV6-3; tentative D call: TRBD1 (5 bases). This CDR3 spans 13 amino acids. V was shortened by 6 bases and J by 6 bases, with 15 bases between the two germline ends. Per germline, CDR1 MNHEY and CDR2 SVGEGT. Here the CDR3 reads CASSQGERGEQYF. DNA of the CDR3: TGTGCCAGCAGCCAGGGTGAGCGAGGCGAGCAGTACTTC.

The V call is TRBV6-1, the J call TRBJ2-5; weak D call: TRBD1 (6 bases). The CDR3 contains 15 residues. CDR1 is MNHNS, CDR2 SASEGT, per germline. V shed 2 bases and J shed 4 bases, with 14 bases lying between them. The CDR3 spells CASSEFPRGGETQYF. The CDR3 DNA sequence: TGTGCCAGCAGTGAATTTCCCAGGGGTGGAGAGACCCAGTACTTC.

The V and J genes are TRBV6-5 and TRBJ2-3, with TRBD2 identical over 14 bases. CDR1 is MNHEY, CDR2 SVGAGI, per germline. The CDR3 sequence is 15 residues long. The V and J ends lost 6 bases and 4 bases, in that order; junction bases with no gene match: 3. The CDR3 DNA follows: TGTGCCAGCAGCGGGACTAGCGGGGGTGCAGATACGCAGTATTTT. Residues: CASSGTSGGADTQYF.

This clone was seen a few times. The CDR3 DNA follows: TGTGCCAGCAGCTTGGATGCAGGAACGAGCTCCTACGAGCAGTACTTC. As protein: CASSLDAGTSSYEQYF. The chain is built from TRBV5-4 and TRBJ2-7, with D unresolved. The CDR3 totals 16 residues. Germline-derived CDR1 and CDR2 are SGHNT and YYREEE (reference sequence). V lost 0 bases, J lost 0 bases, and 13 bases lay in between.

The chain couples TRBV5-6 to TRBJ1-1; 7 bases are shared with TRBD1. The length of the CDR3 is 15 residues. Per germline, CDR1 SGHDT and CDR2 YYEEEE. The J segment lost 0 bases and the V segment lost 4 bases, leaving 6 bases of the junction unmatched. In DNA, the CDR3 is TGTGCCAGCAGCCTACTACAGGGGATGAACACTGAAGCTTTCTTT. Translated: CASSLLQGMNTEAFF.

The V call is TRBV10-2, the J call TRBJ2-4; D gene ambiguous. Germline V CDR1 and CDR2: WSHSY, SAAADI. Trimming stripped 3 bases from V and 1 base from J, with 13 bases between. The CDR3 is 16 amino acids. This CDR3 is CASSDSVAEAKNIQYF. The CDR3 nucleotides read TGCGCCAGCAGTGACTCAGTGGCGGAGGCCAAAAACATTCAGTACTTC.